The 20 T cell receptor beta chains below all came from one sample that was sequenced in a study of vaccination and CD4 T cells after COVID-19. TCRdb passed the PCR reads through MiXCR, listing each CDR3 protein once. The sample shows 11,000 to 15,000 distinct CDR3 sequences, over 65% of them seen only once. The sequencing here drew on CD4+ T cells from blood, taken after SARS-CoV-2 vaccination. The receptors shown here come from a human donor who had recovered from COVID-19.

The chain is built from TRBV7-2 and TRBJ1-3; no definite D call. Trimming took 5 bases from V and 0 from J, leaving 14 bases between them. Germline V gene lookup returns CDR1 SGHTA and CDR2 FQGNSA. The CDR3 is 16 amino acids. CDR3: CASSEMRLRSGNTIYF. The CDR3 coding sequence is TGTGCCAGCAGCGAGATGAGACTGCGCTCTGGAAACACCATATATTTT.

On this clonotype: The CDR3 does not end in the conserved phenylalanine or tryptophan, so this is likely a read error. CDR3 DNA sequence: TGTGCCAGCAGTTGGGGGACAGATAGCAATCAGCCCCAGCATTTA. It yields the protein CASSWGTDSNQPQHL. The gene calls are TRBV6-2 or TRBV6-3 and TRBJ1-5, with 7 bases aligning to TRBD1. Germline lookup yields CDR1 MNHEY and CDR2 SVGEGT. J gave up 0 bases and V 4 bases, and 3 bases lay outside the gene matches. The CDR3 extends over 15 amino acids.

The chain links TRBV20-1 to TRBJ2-2; TRBD2 matches at 10 bases. Trimming took 6 bases from V and 7 from J; bases not matched to a gene: 14. CDR1 and CDR2 (germline): DFQATT, SNEGSKA (reference sequence). The CDR3 is 16 residues long. CDR3 sequence (DNA): TGCAGTGCCGCGAAAGAAGCGGGAGGGCCGTTCGGGGAGCTGTTTTTT. As protein: CSAAKEAGGPFGELFF.

The CDR3 reads CASRRGVWSYGYTF. The CDR3 DNA reads as TGTGCCAGCAGGCGCGGGGTATGGAGCTATGGCTACACCTTC. The chain is built from TRBV2 and TRBJ1-2; unclear D gene. V lost 6 bases to trimming and J lost 4 bases, with 15 bases between them. There are 14 residues in the CDR3. Germline loops: CDR1 SNHLY, CDR2 FYNNEI.

The chain is built from TRBV28 and TRBJ2-5, with D maybe TRBD1 (5 bases). The germline V and J ends were trimmed by 7 bases and 2 bases, with 17 bases remaining between them. Germline V CDR1 and CDR2: MDHEN, SYDVKM. CDR3 length: 15 residues. Here the CDR3 DNA reads TGTGCCAGCAATTATTATCGGACACCGCAAGAGACCCAGTACTTC. Encoded protein: CASNYYRTPQETQYF.

V gene TRBV12-5 combines with J gene TRBJ1-1, with no clear D. The V end lost 2 bases, the J end lost 1 base, and 5 bases lay between the germline ends. CDR1 is LGHNT and CDR2 is FRNRAP in the germline V gene. The CDR3 is 13 amino acids. CDR3 coding DNA: TGTGCTAGTGGTTTGCAGGAGAACACTGAAGCTTTCTTT. Translation gives CASGLQENTEAFF.

V is TRBV24-1 and J is TRBJ2-1, with 9 nucleotides matching TRBD2. The trim removed 4 bases at V and 0 bases at J, leaving 3 bases unmatched. CDR3 length: 16 amino acids. Germline V gene lookup returns CDR1 KGHDR and CDR2 SFDVKD. The CDR3 region has the DNA TGTGCCACCAGTGACACTAGCGGGCGCTCCTACAATGAGCAGTTCTTC. Amino acid sequence: CATSDTSGRSYNEQFF.

The sample holds a few counts of this clonotype. The rearrangement uses TRBV11-1 and TRBJ2-5; 9 nucleotides agree with TRBD2. Germline CDR1 SGHAT, CDR2 FQDESV (reference sequence). J lost 2 bases, V lost 6 bases, and 10 bases had no gene match. CDR3 length: 16 amino acids. CDR3 sequence: CASSPAGTSFQETQYF. As DNA, the CDR3 is TGTGCCAGCAGTCCTGCCGGGACTAGCTTTCAAGAGACCCAGTACTTC.

This rearrangement joins TRBV4-1 to TRBJ2-5, with 7 bases matching TRBD2. Germline loops: CDR1 MGHRA, CDR2 YSYEKL. J was trimmed by 1 base and V by 2 bases; bases with no gene match: 7. There are 16 residues in the CDR3. CDR3 protein: CASSQRGWEGQETQYF. The CDR3 coding sequence is TGCGCCAGCAGCCAAAGAGGGTGGGAGGGCCAAGAGACCCAGTACTTC.

The sample holds one count of this clonotype. V gene TRBV19 combines with J gene TRBJ2-6; 9 bases are shared with TRBD1. This CDR3 has 20 residues. V trimming: 8 bases; J trimming: 0 bases; junction bases outside the gene matches: 17. The germline V gene encodes CDR1 LNHDA and CDR2 SQIVND (reference sequence). CDR3 region: CASQAGTGPGGSSGANVLTF. In DNA form, the CDR3 reads TGTGCCAGTCAGGCGGGGACAGGGCCAGGAGGGTCCTCTGGGGCCAACGTCCTGACTTTC.

This chain connects TRBV6-5 to TRBJ1-1, with a possible D match to TRBD1 (6 bases). The CDR3 loop spans 15 amino acids. CDR1 and CDR2 (germline): MNHEY, SVGAGI. The V end was cut by 2 bases, the J end by 0 bases, with 10 bases between. The CDR3 DNA is TGTGCCAGCAGTTACGGGCACAGGGTGAACACTGAAGCTTTCTTT. This sequence encodes CASSYGHRVNTEAFF.

The sample holds a few counts of this clonotype. CDR3 region: CASKLAGSTDTQYF. CDR3 nucleotide sequence: TGTGCCAGCAAACTAGCGGGCAGCACAGATACGCAGTATTTT. The genes are TRBV25-1 and TRBJ2-3, with 9 nucleotides matching TRBD2. CDR3 size: 14 residues. V was pared by 7 bases and J by 0 bases, with 2 bases of the junction left unmatched. Germline CDR1 and CDR2: MGHDK and SYGVNS.

The rearrangement joins TRBV28 to TRBJ2-7; 11 bases line up with TRBD2. Trimming cost V 4 bases and J 0 bases; bases outside gene matches: 11. Germline V gives CDR1 MDHEN, CDR2 SYDVKM. This CDR3 is 18 amino acids long. CDR3: CASSSLVWGLADSYEQYF. DNA for the CDR3: TGTGCCAGCAGTTCCCTCGTGTGGGGACTAGCGGACTCCTACGAGCAGTACTTC.

In its sample, this clonotype was seen a few times. The chain is built from TRBV6-1 and TRBJ1-1, with 7 bases lining up with TRBD1. The germline gives CDR1 MNHNS, CDR2 SASEGT. With 3 bases clipped from V and 9 bases from J, the junction kept 4 bases outside the gene matches. This CDR3 spans 12 amino acids. CDR3 loop: CASSEGTAKAFF. CDR3 in DNA: TGTGCCAGCAGTGAGGGGACAGCTAAAGCTTTCTTT.

V usage is TRBV25-1 and J usage is TRBJ2-1, with D possibly matching TRBD1 (5 bases). Germline V gene lookup returns CDR1 MGHDK and CDR2 SYGVNS. The V end was cut by 5 bases, the J end by 0 bases, with 11 bases between. The CDR3 length is 15 residues. DNA for the CDR3: TGTGCCAGCAGTCAACGACAGAGCTCCTACAATGAGCAGTTCTTC. Amino acids: CASSQRQSSYNEQFF.

The chain links TRBV21-1 to TRBJ1-1. TRBV21-1 is noted as a pseudogene. This CDR3 contains 13 residues. DNA of the CDR3: TGTGCCAGCAGCAAAGAGTATGGCACTGAAGCTTTCTTT. Protein: CASSKEYGTEAFF.

The CDR3 protein is CSAREFTPYEQYF. The CDR3 DNA follows: TGCAGTGCTAGAGAGTTCACCCCCTACGAGCAGTACTTC. V and J are TRBV20-1 and TRBJ2-7; D remains unclear. Trimming stripped 0 bases from V and 2 bases from J, with 8 bases between. Germline CDR1 and CDR2: DFQATT and SNEGSKA (reference sequence). The CDR3 has 13 amino acids.

The chain uses TRBV24-1 and TRBJ2-3; D is unclear. The CDR3 runs to 15 residues. Germline CDR1 and CDR2: KGHDR and SFDVKD. Trimming stripped 1 base from V and 5 bases from J, with 12 bases between. The CDR3 DNA is TGTGCCACCAGTGATTTTGGGTTGGGTCGAGATACGCAGTATTTT. It codes for CATSDFGLGRDTQYF.

With regard to this clonotype: The junction departs from the called germline gene at one end, perhaps through a read error. This chain connects TRBV7-9 to TRBJ2-5; weak D call: TRBD1 (6 bases). CDR1 is SEHNR, CDR2 FQNEAQ, per germline (reference sequence). The CDR3 is 14 amino acids. CDR3 DNA sequence: TGCGCCAGCACCTTTCGGACAGCCCAAGAGACCCAGTACTTC. It specifies CASTFRTAQETQYF.

The rearrangement links TRBV27 to TRBJ2-6; D unclear. The ends were cut back, 8 bases at V and 0 bases at J, with 5 bases in the middle. From germline, CDR1 is MNHEY and CDR2 SMNVEV (reference sequence). CDR3 length: 13 amino acids. As DNA, the CDR3 is TGTGCCAGCGGTATCTCTGGGGCCAACGTCCTGACTTTC. Encoded protein: CASGISGANVLTF.